This TCR beta chain stems from a study of cytomegalovirus exposure and HLA in healthy donors. V dropped 3 bases and J dropped 5 bases, with 10 bases sitting between them. The CDR3 has 13 residues. CDR1 and CDR2 from the germline V gene are SGHNT and YENEEA. Amplification used 60 Vbeta primers and 13 Jbeta primers. TCRdb keeps only in-frame clones here, not all; method: immunoSEQ multiplex PCR. The sample has 70,000 to 95,000 clones, 62% seen once. The chain has TRBV11-3 and TRBJ1-2; D remains ambiguous. The sequencing input was PBMCs. The TCR comes from a woman in her twenties or thirties in good health and CMV-seropositive. The CDR3 nucleotides are TGTGCCAGCAGCTTCGGCTGGGAGTATGGCTACACCTTC. Protein product: CASSFGWEYGYTF.